The clone carrying this T cell receptor (beta chain) was counted a few times. The antigen is not known. Germline V gene lookup returns CDR1 MNHEY and CDR2 SVGAGI. The CDR3 extends over 14 amino acids. Trimming took 7 bases from V and 3 from J, leaving 16 bases between them. Unique molecular identifiers were present in the TCR beta cDNA libraries. With roughly 0.9 to 11 million T cells as the source, a few hundred thousand cDNA molecules resulted. From the PCR reads, TCRdb called clonotypes with MiXCR, one entry per CDR3 protein. The profile shows hundreds of thousands of distinct CDR3 sequences, approximately 50% of them singletons. These data belong to a study of post-analysis software for immune sequencing data. Study-wide background: Relapsing-remitting, secondary progressive and progressive-relapsing courses of multiple sclerosis were included. The study, taken as a whole, reports: In patients, five or six TRBV segments were more frequent than in controls, with TRBV5-6, TRBV5-1 and TRBV20-1 among them. Compared against controls, patients with multiple sclerosis displayed significantly lower normalized Chao1 diversity. With F measure, samples from one preparation batch clustered together strongly.

What was sequenced was blood. This chain connects TRBV6-5 to TRBJ2-7; no clear D. This clonotype was sampled from a girl between 5 and 17 years old with multiple sclerosis. The CDR3 DNA reads as TGTGCCAGCACCGACCCTAACAGAGTCTACGAGCAGTACTTC. Translating gives CASTDPNRVYEQYF.